These 4 T cell receptor beta chains originate from one sample sequenced in a study of T cell responses to AZD1222 COVID-19 vaccine (dated by TCRdb to the early 2020s). Library creation used the immunoSEQ multiplex PCR assay. In its TCRdb copy, this immuneACCESS table keeps in-frame sequences only and misses some clones. Where compared with another copy, unresolved V genes explain less than half of these, and the others have no known cause. This sample gives 75,000 to 80,000 clones in total; 75% to 90% of them show up just once. The top ten clones comprise 1.3% to 1.5% of the sample. Reading the label with the study, this specimen's time point is: about 28 days (+/-7) after the second vaccine dose. This sample comprised peripheral blood, obtained 28 days after the second AZD1222 dose. These TCRs come from an adult who received the AZD1222 COVID-19 vaccine.

The rearrangement links TRBV5-4 to TRBJ1-1; the D is unclear. With 3 bases removed from V and 7 bases from J, the gap between germline ends came to 13 bases. This CDR3 is 13 amino acids long. The germline CDR1 and CDR2 sequences are SGHNT and YYREEE (reference sequence). CDR3: CASSSGPGNEAFF. In DNA form, the CDR3 reads TGTGCCAGCAGCTCCGGGCCGGGGAATGAAGCTTTCTTT.

The gene calls are TRBV19 and TRBJ1-4, with TRBD1 identical over 7 bases. Unmatched junction bases numbered 7, after V lost 10 bases and J lost 5 bases. Per germline, CDR1 LNHDA and CDR2 SQIVND (reference sequence). CDR3 length equals 13 residues. The CDR3 here is CATRTGRNEKLFF. Here the CDR3 DNA reads TGTGCCACCAGGACAGGCCGGAATGAAAAACTGTTTTTT.

CDR3 residues: CASSFRQGAGEKLFF. The CDR3 DNA sequence: TGTGCCAGCAGCTTCCGACAGGGGGCAGGTGAAAAACTGTTTTTT. The gene calls are TRBV5-6 and TRBJ1-4; 10 nucleotides align to TRBD1. This CDR3 has 15 amino acids. The germline V gene has CDR1 SGHDT and CDR2 YYEEEE. The V and J ends lost 2 bases and 7 bases, in that order; junction bases with no gene match: 5. The full variable domain, with the rest looked up from reference TRBV5-6 and TRBJ1-4, is DAGVTQSPTHLIKTRGQQVTLRCSPKSGHDTVSWYQQALGQGPQFIFQYYEEEERQRGNFPDRFSGHQFPNYSSELNVNALLLGDSALYLCASSFRQGAGEKLFFGSGTQLSVL.

This clone was recorded only once. CDR3 protein: CAWSPRNAEKLFF. Here the CDR3 DNA reads TGTGCCTGGAGTCCCCGCAATGCTGAAAAACTGTTTTTT. The V and J genes are TRBV30 and TRBJ1-4; no clear D gene. CDR1 and CDR2 from the germline V gene are GTSNPN and SVGIG (reference sequence). This CDR3 is 13 amino acids long. Trimming pared 2 bases from V and 7 bases from J, leaving 11 bases between.